This is a list of T cell receptor beta chains from one sample in a study of blood T cell repertoires in COVID-19. Profiled with immunoSEQ multiplex PCR; TCRdb holds only in-frame clones, not every one. The table includes about 380,000 clones, approximately 90% detected once. Sequenced material: PBMCs or T cells enriched from blood (not recorded which). Receptors originate from a woman younger than 35 who had recovered from COVID-19. Both conserved end residues are part of each CDR3. The D gene is left open where the match is weak. Size values are once, few and many counts, or a class for expanded clones, and some rows have none.

>-|TRBJ1-6|15|-|TRBV9
CASSVQGQTNSPLHF
TGTGCCAGCAGCGTACAGGGGCAAACCAATTCACCCCTCCACTTT
>-|TRBJ1-1|15|-|TRBV7-3
CASSLQGRMNTEAFF
TGTGCCAGCAGCTTACAGGGAAGGATGAACACTGAAGCTTTCTTT
>-|TRBJ2-2|14|-|TRBV7-3
CASSSQGGTGELFF
TGTGCCAGCAGCTCCCAGGGGGGCACCGGGGAGCTGTTTTTT
>-|TRBJ2-5|13|-|TRBV25-1
CASSEWRRETQYF
TGTGCCAGCAGTGAATGGCGGCGAGAGACCCAGTACTTC
>-|TRBJ1-4|13|-|TRBV6-5
CASRQAVSEKLFF
TGTGCCAGCAGACAGGCCGTTAGTGAAAAACTGTTTTTT
>-|TRBJ2-5|14|TRBD1|TRBV15
CATSIRTGEETQYF
TGTGCCACCAGCATCCGGACAGGGGAAGAGACCCAGTACTTC
>-|TRBJ1-4|15|-|TRBV6-1
CASSEGGGTNEKLFF
TGTGCCAGCAGCGAAGGGGGGGGTACTAATGAAAAACTGTTTTTT
>-|TRBJ2-4|15|-|TRBV19
CASRDSVTIQNIQYF
TGTGCCAGTAGGGACAGTGTTACGATCCAAAACATTCAGTACTTC
>-|TRBJ2-3|14|-|TRBV13
CASSFISDTDTQYF
TGTGCCAGCAGCTTCATTAGCGACACAGATACGCAGTATTTT
>-|TRBJ1-3|14|-|TRBV19
CASSHRDVRNTIYF
TGTGCCAGTAGCCACAGGGATGTGAGAAACACCATATATTTT
>once|TRBJ2-5|14|-|TRBV4-1
CASSPGVTTETQYF
TGCGCCAGCAGCCCAGGGGTGACTACGGAGACCCAGTACTTC
>-|TRBJ1-2|13|-|TRBV24-1
CATSDPQGYGYTF
TGTGCCACCAGTGACCCACAGGGATATGGCTACACCTTC
>-|TRBJ2-7|16|-|TRBV4-1
CASSQDIGGVSYEQYF
TGCGCCAGCAGCCAAGATATAGGGGGAGTCTCCTACGAGCAGTACTTC
>-|TRBJ1-1|13|-|TRBV9
CASSVPPEPEAFF
TGTGCCAGCAGCGTCCCCCCCGAGCCGGAAGCTTTCTTT
>-|TRBJ1-2|14|TRBD1|TRBV5-1
CASSHQQGRPGYTF
TGCGCCAGCAGCCATCAACAGGGGAGGCCTGGCTACACCTTC
>-|TRBJ1-2|17|-|TRBV11-2
CASSPTLGLGAVYGYTF
TGTGCCAGCAGCCCGACCCTAGGACTGGGGGCCGTCTATGGCTACACCTTC
>few|TRBJ1-1|11|-|TRBV28
CASSRDSEAFF
TGTGCCAGCAGCCGAGACAGTGAAGCTTTCTTT
>-|TRBJ2-7|15|TRBD1|TRBV9
CASSRTGTGLYEQYF
TGTGCCAGCAGCAGGACCGGGACAGGACTTTACGAGCAGTACTTC
>once|TRBJ2-3|15|-|TRBV28
CASSPPGLDTDTQYF
TGTGCCAGCAGTCCCCCGGGACTCGACACAGATACGCAGTATTTT
>-|TRBJ2-7|14|-|TRBV18
CASSPAQGTYEQYF
TGTGCCAGCTCACCCGCCCAGGGGACCTACGAGCAGTACTTC
>-|TRBJ1-6|16|TRBD1|TRBV19
CASSRTGSSYNSPLHF
TGTGCCAGTAGTCGGACAGGGAGCTCCTATAATTCACCCCTCCACTTT
>-|TRBJ2-1|16|TRBD2|TRBV28
CASSLNPAGGYNEQFF
TGTGCCAGCAGTTTAAATCCAGCGGGGGGCTACAATGAGCAGTTCTTC
>-|TRBJ1-2|15|-|TRBV2
CAGTTRQTNLYGYTF
TGTGCCGGGACAACCAGACAGACTAATCTCTATGGCTACACCTTC
>-|TRBJ1-5|13|-|TRBV12-3/TRBV12-4
CASRSQGYQPQHF
TGTGCCAGCAGGAGCCAGGGGTATCAGCCCCAGCATTTT
>-|TRBJ2-5|14|-|TRBV30
CAWSEQGWSETQYF
TGTGCCTGGAGTGAACAGGGCTGGTCAGAGACCCAGTACTTC
>-|TRBJ1-2|17|TRBD1|TRBV7-9
CASSLSWDRGDAKGYTF
TGTGCCAGCAGCTTATCGTGGGACAGGGGTGACGCAAAAGGCTACACCTTC
>-|TRBJ1-4|14|-|TRBV6-1
CASSERGSNEKLFF
TGTGCCAGCAGTGAACGGGGATCTAATGAAAAACTGTTTTTT
>-|TRBJ2-3|15|-|TRBV9
CASSVSQGSTDTQYF
TGTGCCAGCAGCGTAAGTCAGGGGAGCACAGATACGCAGTATTTT
>-|TRBJ1-2|14|TRBD1|TRBV9
CASSVGGRGDGYTF
TGTGCCAGCAGCGTAGGCGGCAGGGGGGACGGCTACACCTTC
>-|TRBJ1-2|16|TRBD1|TRBV4-3
CASSQDYRTGVYGYTF
TGCGCCAGCAGCCAAGACTACCGGACAGGGGTCTATGGCTACACCTTC
>-|TRBJ2-7|14|-|TRBV18
CASSPLEDSYEQYF
TGTGCCAGCTCACCTCTGGAGGACTCCTACGAGCAGTACTTC
>-|TRBJ2-7|15|-|TRBV6-5
CASRVGRETDYEQYF
TGTGCCAGCAGAGTGGGGCGGGAAACGGACTACGAGCAGTACTTC
>-|TRBJ1-5|17|-|TRBV13
CASSLASGLRGNQPQHF
TGTGCCAGCAGCTTAGCCTCAGGACTTAGGGGCAATCAGCCCCAGCATTTT
>-|TRBJ1-1|15|-|TRBV7-2
CASSLRLTGGTEAFF
TGTGCCAGCAGCTTAAGATTAACGGGGGGCACTGAAGCTTTCTTT
>-|TRBJ1-3|15|-|TRBV19
CASTRDLGTGNTIYF
TGTGCCAGTACTCGGGATCTGGGCACTGGAAACACCATATATTTT
>-|TRBJ1-6|15|-|TRBV11-2
CASSLDGRENSPLHF
TGTGCCAGCAGCTTAGACGGCAGGGAAAATTCACCCCTCCACTTT
>-|TRBJ2-4|17|TRBD2|TRBV4-1
CASRITLAGEAKNIQYF
TGCGCCAGCAGAATTACGCTAGCGGGGGAGGCCAAAAACATTCAGTACTTC
>-|TRBJ1-1|15|TRBD1|TRBV28
CASSYPGQGGTEAFF
TGTGCCAGCAGTTACCCCGGACAGGGAGGAACTGAAGCTTTCTTT
>-|TRBJ2-4|11|-|TRBV27
CASSSGGIQYF
TGTGCCAGCAGTTCGGGTGGCATTCAGTACTTC
>once|TRBJ1-1|18|-|TRBV28
CASWGGGVAIEGDTEAFF
TGTGCCAGCTGGGGTGGGGGCGTGGCGATTGAAGGGGACACTGAAGCTTTCTTT
>-|TRBJ2-1|15|TRBD2|TRBV6-9
CASSSTSGGLPKQFF
TGTGCCAGCAGTTCAACTAGCGGGGGCCTCCCCAAGCAGTTCTTC
>-|TRBJ1-5|16|TRBD1|TRBV19
CASSTQDRNLNQPQHF
TGTGCCAGTAGTACCCAGGACAGGAACCTTAATCAGCCCCAGCATTTT
>-|TRBJ1-5|15|-|TRBV5-5
CASSLAPGVEQPQHF
TGTGCCAGCAGCTTGGCCCCAGGGGTAGAGCAGCCCCAGCATTTT
>-|TRBJ1-5|15|-|TRBV30
CAWSAGDYSNQPQHF
TGTGCCTGGAGCGCAGGGGACTATAGCAATCAGCCCCAGCATTTT
>-|TRBJ1-3|17|TRBD1|TRBV28
CASSLPGQGFSGNTIYF
TGTGCCAGCAGCCTTCCCGGACAGGGGTTCTCTGGAAACACCATATATTTT
>-|TRBJ1-5|15|TRBD1|TRBV28
CASSLLDRDRQPQHF
TGTGCCAGCAGTTTATTGGACAGGGATCGTCAGCCCCAGCATTTT
>-|TRBJ1-4|14|-|TRBV19
CASSIVGGGGKLFF
TGTGCCAGTAGTATAGTCGGCGGGGGCGGGAAACTGTTTTTT
>-|TRBJ2-1|15|TRBD2|TRBV7-9
CASYPGTKGHNEQFF
TGTGCCAGCTACCCCGGGACTAAAGGCCACAATGAGCAGTTCTTC
>-|TRBJ2-5|15|-|TRBV24-1
CATSDFSTGEETQYF
TGTGCCACCAGTGATTTTTCCACCGGAGAGGAGACCCAGTACTTC
>-|TRBJ2-2|17|TRBD2|TRBV6-2/TRBV6-3
CASSSLAGGPFTGELFF
TGTGCCAGCAGTTCCCTAGCGGGGGGACCGTTCACCGGGGAGCTGTTTTTT